The 30 T cell receptor beta chains below come from one sample, sequenced in a study of CD8 T cells in ankylosing spondylitis. From the 5' RACE reads, TCRdb called clonotypes with MiXCR, one entry per CDR3 protein. The sample contains some 92,000 distinct CDR3 sequences, around 30% of which appear only once. Material: blood, either unsorted or a sorted T cell fraction (not recorded which). These receptors were taken from a male donor with ankylosing spondylitis or in good health (not recorded which).

The CDR3 sequence is CASSSPSGGAIGELFF. The CDR3 DNA follows: TGCGCCAGCAGCTCTCCTAGCGGGGGGGCGATCGGGGAGCTGTTTTTT. V and J are TRBV4-1 and TRBJ2-2; 12 positions match TRBD2. The junction had 8 bases not matched to a gene; V was cut back by 5 bases and J by 7 bases. The CDR3 extends over 16 amino acids. Per the germline V gene, CDR1 is MGHRA and CDR2 is YSYEKL.

This clonotype has at least ten counts. The chain has TRBV11-2 and TRBJ2-7; D remains unclear. V was cut by 3 bases and J by 3 bases, with 9 bases left in between. The CDR3 extends over 13 amino acids. The germline V gene has CDR1 SGHAT and CDR2 FQNNGV. The CDR3: CASSFARIYEQYF. As DNA, the CDR3 is TGTGCCAGCAGCTTCGCACGGATCTACGAGCAGTACTTC.

This clonotype was detected many times. J is TRBJ2-3 and V is TRBV15; no clear D. The CDR3 is 14 amino acids. Germline values: CDR1 LNHNV, CDR2 YYDKDF (reference sequence). The V end was cut by 0 bases, the J end by 2 bases, with 6 bases between. In DNA form, the CDR3 reads TGTGCCACCAGCAGAGACCCAAACACAGATACGCAGTATTTT. Amino acids: CATSRDPNTDTQYF.

The chain recombines TRBV5-1 with TRBJ2-1, with 8 bases fitting TRBD2. The germline gives CDR1 SGHRS, CDR2 YFSETQ. The CDR3 runs to 16 residues. The V and J ends lost 1 base and 8 bases, in that order; junction bases with no gene match: 11. CDR3 residues: CASSLLAGGGLDEQFF. Here the CDR3 DNA reads TGCGCCAGCAGCTTGTTGGCGGGAGGTGGGTTAGATGAGCAGTTCTTC.

The V and J genes are TRBV3-1 and TRBJ2-2; D is unclear. Germline V gives CDR1 LGHDT, CDR2 YNNKEL (reference sequence). CDR3 size: 14 residues. Trimming cost V 0 bases and J 6 bases, with 8 bases left between them. For the CDR3, the DNA is TGTGCCAGCAGCCAAGAAGGCCTCCCCGGGGAGCTGTTTTTT. The encoded protein is CASSQEGLPGELFF.

The V gene is TRBV10-3, the J gene TRBJ1-2, with D hard to call. The V end was cut by 3 bases, the J end by 6 bases, with 20 bases between. CDR1 is ENHRY and CDR2 is SYGVKD in the germline V gene. The CDR3 length is 16 residues. CDR3 region: CAISDTNAGRENGYTF. DNA for the CDR3: TGTGCCATCAGTGATACGAATGCTGGGCGGGAGAATGGCTACACCTTC.

This clonotype was seen many times. This sequence joins TRBV7-2 and TRBJ2-7; D not certain. V was clipped by 1 base and J by 6 bases, with 19 bases between them. CDR3 length equals 16 residues. Looked up from germline, CDR1 is SGHTA and CDR2 is FQGNSA. The DNA for the CDR3 is TGTGCCAGCAGCTTAGTAAGGTCGGCCATAGGGTCCGAGCAGTACTTC. Translation gives CASSLVRSAIGSEQYF. Full variable domain (outside the CDR3, taken from reference TRBV7-2 and TRBJ2-7): GAGVSQSPSNKVTEKGKDVELRCDPISGHTALYWYRQSLGQGLEFLIYFQGNSAPDKSGLPSDRFSAERTGGSVSTLTIQRTQQEDSAVYLCASSLVRSAIGSEQYFGPGTRLTVT.

The chain uses TRBV29-1 and TRBJ2-1; 8 positions agree with TRBD1. CDR3 size: 14 residues. From germline, CDR1 is SQVTM and CDR2 ANQGSEA. V lost 1 base and J lost 4; bases outside the gene matches: 3. The CDR3 nucleotides read TGCAGCGTTGAAGGTACAGGGGGGTACAATGAGCAGTTCTTC. Its translation: CSVEGTGGYNEQFF.

The V gene is TRBV9, the J gene TRBJ2-2; 8 nucleotides match TRBD2. J lost 0 bases, V lost 1 base, and 2 bases had no gene match. This CDR3 spans 16 amino acids. CDR1 is SGDLS, CDR2 YYNGEE, per germline. The CDR3 loop reads CASSVSGRANTGELFF. For the CDR3, the DNA is TGTGCCAGCAGCGTAAGCGGGAGAGCGAACACCGGGGAGCTGTTTTTT.

This clonotype was recorded many times. The CDR3 is CSGTIQETQYF. CDR3 in DNA: TGCAGTGGGACCATCCAAGAGACCCAGTACTTC. This sequence joins TRBV20-1 and TRBJ2-5; D gene ambiguous. CDR3 length equals 11 residues. Deletions cut 7 bases from V and 1 base from J, with 7 bases between. CDR1 and CDR2 from the germline V gene are DFQATT and SNEGSKA (reference sequence).

This clonotype was seen only a few times. This sequence joins TRBV20-1 and TRBJ2-6; D not resolved. Germline V gene sequence: CDR1 DFQATT, CDR2 SNEGSKA (reference sequence). This CDR3 is 16 amino acids long. Between the trimmed V and J ends, which lost 8 bases and 1 base, there was a span of 18 bases. The DNA of the CDR3 is TGCAGTTCCCCTCCGTATTCCCCTTCTGGGGCCAACGTCCTGACTTTC. This sequence encodes CSSPPYSPSGANVLTF.

The CDR3 reads CATSLGGGTDTQYF. DNA of the CDR3: TGTGCCACCTCCTTGGGCGGGGGGACAGATACGCAGTATTTT. The chain couples TRBV6-2 or TRBV6-3 to TRBJ2-3, with 8 bases fitting TRBD2. CDR3 length equals 14 residues. CDR1 is MNHEY, CDR2 SVGEGT, per germline. The V segment lost 10 bases and the J segment 3 bases; nucleotides outside the gene matches: 9.

This sequence joins TRBV12-3 or TRBV12-4 and TRBJ1-1; TRBD1 is a possible D gene (5 bases). CDR3 size: 14 residues. Trimming cost V 2 bases and J 2 bases, with 9 bases left between them. This CDR3 reads CASSLNGANTEAFF. The CDR3 DNA reads TGTGCCAGCAGTTTAAACGGGGCAAACACTGAAGCTTTCTTT.

In its sample, this clonotype was seen a few times. The chain couples TRBV20-1 to TRBJ2-3; D possibly corresponds to TRBD1 (6 bases). Germline V gene data show CDR1 as DFQATT and CDR2 as SNEGSKA (reference sequence). Trimming took 0 bases from V and 3 from J, leaving 10 bases between them. The CDR3 is made up of 14 amino acids. The CDR3 reads CSAREDSMTDTQYF. DNA for the CDR3: TGCAGTGCTAGAGAGGACAGCATGACAGATACGCAGTATTTT.

In DNA form, the CDR3 reads TGCGCCAGCAGGACTAGCGGGGGCCACAATGAGCAGTTCTTC. Amino acids: CASRTSGGHNEQFF. V gene TRBV5-1 combines with J gene TRBJ2-1; 12 bases are a match to TRBD2. CDR1 is SGHRS, CDR2 YFSETQ, per germline. The CDR3 consists of 14 residues. V shed 5 bases and J 5 bases; nucleotides not matched to a gene: 2.

This clonotype occurred a few times. The CDR3 loop reads CASSRDRATNEKLFF. CDR3 nucleotide sequence: TGTGCCAGCAGTCGCGACAGGGCAACTAATGAAAAACTGTTTTTT. The chain joins TRBV9 to TRBJ1-4; 7 positions match TRBD1. V shed 5 bases and J 0 bases; nucleotides not matched to a gene: 4. The CDR3 runs 15 residues. Germline lookup yields CDR1 SGDLS and CDR2 YYNGEE.

This clonotype was detected a few times. This chain joins TRBV7-7 and TRBJ1-1; D is unresolved. Germline CDR1 is SSHAT and CDR2 is FNYEAQ (reference sequence). The CDR3 length is 13 residues. V lost 5 bases and J lost 1, with 8 bases in between. In DNA form, the CDR3 reads TGTGCCAGCAGCCCTCTTGGGAACACTGAAGCTTTCTTT. Translated: CASSPLGNTEAFF.

This clonotype occurred once. This sequence joins TRBV9 and TRBJ2-7; 13 bases fit TRBD2. Germline CDR1 is SGDLS and CDR2 is YYNGEE. This CDR3 region has 17 residues. The J segment lost 7 bases and the V segment lost 4 bases, leaving 14 bases of the junction unmatched. In DNA form, the CDR3 reads TGTGCCAGCAGCCATACCCCCGGGACTAGCGGGATAGGGGAGCAGTACTTC. Translating gives CASSHTPGTSGIGEQYF. The full variable domain, completed using reference TRBV9 and TRBJ2-7, is DSGVTQTPKHLITATGQRVTLRCSPRSGDLSVYWYQQSLDQGLQFLIQYYNGEERAKGNILERFSAQQFPDLHSELNLSSLELGDSALYFCASSHTPGTSGIGEQYFGPGTRLTVT.

The chain has TRBV20-1 and TRBJ2-7, with 14 bases fitting TRBD2. The ends lost 6 bases at V and 7 bases at J; junction bases unmatched: 8. This CDR3 contains 14 residues. Per the germline V gene, CDR1 is DFQATT and CDR2 is SNEGSKA (reference sequence). The CDR3 protein is CSANTGLAGVEQYF. The CDR3 region has the DNA TGCAGTGCCAATACGGGACTAGCGGGAGTTGAGCAGTACTTC.

This clonotype was seen a handful of times. The rearrangement uses TRBV12-3 or TRBV12-4 and TRBJ2-3, with D perhaps matching TRBD2 (5 bases). This CDR3 comprises 12 residues. Trimming stripped 8 bases from V and 4 bases from J, with 10 bases between. DNA for the CDR3: TGTGCCAGCGGGAGTCGGGCAGATACGCAGTATTTT. Protein: CASGSRADTQYF.

A few counts support this clonotype. The chain is built from TRBV7-9 and TRBJ1-1; D is ambiguous. The CDR3 has 13 amino acids. Trimming pared 2 bases from V and 1 base from J, leaving 5 bases between. The germline CDR1 and CDR2 sequences are SEHNR and FQNEAQ (reference sequence). This CDR3 is CASSLSGNTEAFF. For the CDR3, the DNA is TGTGCCAGCAGCTTATCGGGGAACACTGAAGCTTTCTTT.

This clonotype showed up just a few times. The V call is TRBV9, the J call TRBJ1-1; D may be TRBD1 (5 bases). CDR1 and CDR2 from the germline V gene are SGDLS and YYNGEE. CDR3 size: 14 residues. V was cut by 0 bases and J by 5 bases, with 11 bases left in between. CDR3 region: CASSVVRGVTEAFF. The CDR3 DNA reads as TGTGCCAGCAGCGTAGTGAGGGGCGTAACTGAAGCTTTCTTT. Using reference TRBV9 and TRBJ1-1 for the parts outside the CDR3, the full variable domain is DSGVTQTPKHLITATGQRVTLRCSPRSGDLSVYWYQQSLDQGLQFLIQYYNGEERAKGNILERFSAQQFPDLHSELNLSSLELGDSALYFCASSVVRGVTEAFFGQGTRLTVV.

The rearrangement uses TRBV29-1 and TRBJ2-5; D may be TRBD1 (6 bases). The CDR3 consists of 12 residues. CDR1 is SQVTM and CDR2 is ANQGSEA in the germline V gene. V was pared by 8 bases and J by 1 base, with 11 bases between. The CDR3 DNA sequence: TGCAGCTTAGTGGACAGCCAAGAGACCCAGTACTTC. Protein product: CSLVDSQETQYF. Looking up the rest from reference TRBV29-1 and TRBJ2-5 gives the full variable domain: SAVISQKPSRDICQRGTSLTIQCQVDSQVTMMFWYRQQPGQSLTLIATANQGSEATYESGFVIDKFPISRPNLTFSTLTVSNMSPEDSSIYLCSLVDSQETQYFGPGTRLLVL.

The gene calls are TRBV12-3 or TRBV12-4 and TRBJ2-5; 8 bases map to TRBD1. CDR3 length: 13 amino acids. V shed 6 bases, J shed 4 bases, and the junction held 4 bases outside the gene matches. The CDR3 region has the DNA TGTGCCAGCAGCCTGGACAGGGTAGAGACCCAGTACTTC. Protein sequence: CASSLDRVETQYF.

In this sample, this clonotype turned up a few times. The genes are TRBV20-1 and TRBJ2-1, with 11 bases matching TRBD2. CDR1 is DFQATT and CDR2 is SNEGSKA in the germline V gene (reference sequence). This CDR3 has 15 amino acids. The V gene end was trimmed by 5 bases and the J gene end by 1 base; junction bases not matched to a gene: 4. The CDR3 DNA is TGCAGTGCTCAGACTAGCGGGATATCCTACAATGAGCAGTTCTTC. Encoded protein: CSAQTSGISYNEQFF.

This clonotype was observed at least ten times. The chain employs TRBV12-3 or TRBV12-4 and TRBJ1-2; 7 bases fit TRBD1. The CDR3 covers 14 residues. V was pared by 5 bases and J by 5 bases, with 8 bases of the junction left unmatched. The CDR3 loop reads CASSPRTGPYGYTF. The CDR3 coding sequence is TGTGCCAGCAGTCCGCGGACAGGCCCGTATGGCTACACCTTC.

The chain uses TRBV5-1 and TRBJ2-1, with D tentatively TRBD2 (6 bases). V lost 3 bases and J 0 bases, leaving 22 bases between the germline ends. Per germline, CDR1 SGHRS and CDR2 YFSETQ. The CDR3 is 19 residues long. CDR3 DNA sequence: TGCGCCAGCAGCTCCATATGGACCAAGCGGGCAAGCTCCTACAATGAGCAGTTCTTC. It encodes CASSSIWTKRASSYNEQFF.

The chain employs TRBV20-1 and TRBJ2-2; a possible D gene is TRBD1 (5 bases). Deletions cut 0 bases from V and 4 bases from J, with 12 bases between. This CDR3 is built from 15 residues. In germline, CDR1 is DFQATT, CDR2 SNEGSKA (reference sequence). The CDR3 loop is CSARDRRGFTGELFF. The CDR3 nucleotides are TGCAGTGCTAGAGATCGAAGGGGCTTCACCGGGGAGCTGTTTTTT.

The CDR3 sequence: CASSLDPGFNEQYF. Here the CDR3 DNA reads TGTGCCAGCAGCTTAGATCCGGGGTTCAACGAGCAGTACTTC. J is TRBJ2-7 and V is TRBV11-2, with D possibly matching TRBD2 (5 bases). V was cut by 0 bases and J by 5 bases, with 11 bases left in between. Looked up from germline, CDR1 is SGHAT and CDR2 is FQNNGV. This CDR3 is built from 14 residues.

This clonotype appeared a few times. J is TRBJ2-3 and V is TRBV4-2; D might be TRBD2 (6 bases). The germline V gene encodes CDR1 LGHNA and CDR2 YNFKEQ. V lost 1 base and J 6 bases, leaving 8 bases between the germline ends. CDR3 length equals 13 residues. CDR3 sequence reads: CASSQGLGDTQYF. The CDR3 DNA is TGTGCCAGCAGCCAAGGACTAGGGGATACGCAGTATTTT.